The 28 T cell receptor beta chains below come from one sample, sequenced in a study of breast tumors, draining lymph nodes, adjacent tissues. Breast cancer patients provided tissue from their axillary draining lymph nodes. TCRdb processed the multiplex PCR reads anew with MiXCR; each CDR3 protein has one entry. The data hold 200,000 or so distinct CDR3 sequences, with 25% to 40% observed a single time. The sequenced sample consisted of axillary lymph node tissue. The receptor set was obtained from a female donor with breast cancer. Some clones in this sample may be carry-over from other donors' samples.

There are a few counts of this clonotype. The chain employs TRBV6-2 or TRBV6-3 and TRBJ2-5, with 7 positions matching TRBD1. With V trimmed by 7 bases and J by 5 bases, 10 bases remained unmatched. In germline, CDR1 is MNHEY, CDR2 SVGEGT. This CDR3 is 14 amino acids long. The CDR3 protein is CASTVRGGKETQYF. CDR3 DNA: TGTGCCAGCACCGTCCGAGGGGGCAAGGAGACCCAGTACTTC.

This clonotype was counted many times. The rearrangement links TRBV20-1 to TRBJ2-5; 12 nucleotides match TRBD1. CDR1 DFQATT and CDR2 SNEGSKA come from the germline V gene (reference sequence). After removal of 6 bases from V and 5 bases from J, the junction contained 13 bases not matched to a gene. This CDR3 contains 16 residues. CDR3 region: CSASRDRGLLSETQYF. CDR3 in DNA: TGCAGTGCCAGCCGGGACAGGGGGCTATTGTCGGAGACCCAGTACTTC.

This clonotype was picked up many times. The chain combines TRBV7-8 with TRBJ2-7; TRBD1 agrees at 8 bases. J was trimmed by 5 bases and V by 5 bases; bases with no gene match: 11. Germline CDR1 and CDR2: SGHVS and FQNEAQ. CDR3 length equals 15 residues. The CDR3 is CASSPTNRGSNEQYF. The CDR3 region has the DNA TGTGCCAGCAGCCCTACGAACAGGGGGTCGAACGAGCAGTACTTC.

This clonotype was observed many times. This chain uses TRBV4-1 with TRBJ1-5; 8 bases map to TRBD1. Germline loops: CDR1 MGHRA, CDR2 YSYEKL. The junction had 7 bases not matched to a gene; V was cut back by 3 bases and J by 0 bases. The CDR3 has 17 residues. In nucleotides, the CDR3 is TGCGCCAGCAGCCATCGACCGGGACAGGATAGCAATCAGCCCCAGCATTTT. Its protein is CASSHRPGQDSNQPQHF.

This clonotype was found many times. This chain joins TRBV5-4 and TRBJ2-5, with 10 bases matching TRBD2. In germline, CDR1 is SGHNT, CDR2 YYREEE (reference sequence). The V gene end was trimmed by 3 bases and the J gene end by 2 bases; junction bases not matched to a gene: 4. The CDR3 runs to 15 residues. DNA of the CDR3: TGTGCCAGCAGCTCGACTAGCGGGTCTCAAGAGACCCAGTACTTC. Residues: CASSSTSGSQETQYF. Complete variable domain (other parts from reference TRBV5-4 and TRBJ2-5): ETGVTQSPTHLIKTRGQQVTLRCSSQSGHNTVSWYQQALGQGPQFIFQYYREEENGRGNFPPRFSGLQFPNYSSELNVNALELDDSALYLCASSSTSGSQETQYFGPGTRLLVL.

This clonotype was observed a few times. The J gene is TRBJ2-3, the V gene TRBV12-3 or TRBV12-4; D gene unclear. This CDR3 region has 15 residues. With 6 bases removed from V and 3 bases from J, the gap between germline ends came to 16 bases. CDR3 nucleotide sequence: TGTGCCAGCAGCATCGACCCCCAAGGGACAGATACGCAGTATTTT. Its translation: CASSIDPQGTDTQYF.

At least ten counts were recorded for this clonotype. Possible read error: a much larger clone is one base away. The rearrangement uses TRBV5-8 and TRBJ2-7; D may be TRBD1 (5 bases). V shed 3 bases and J shed 2 bases, with 9 bases lying between them. The germline V gene encodes CDR1 SGHTS and CDR2 YDEGEE. The CDR3 loop spans 13 amino acids. CDR3 DNA: TGTGCCAGCAGCTCGCTAGGGGCCTACGAGCAGTACTTC. Amino acid sequence: CASSSLGAYEQYF.

This clonotype was seen only a few times. Since a much larger clone is just one base distant, this may be a read error. The chain links TRBV20-1 to TRBJ1-2; no reliable D call. The germline gives CDR1 DFQATT, CDR2 SNEGSKA (reference sequence). The CDR3 totals 13 residues. The CDR3 DNA reads as TGCAGTGCCACGGAGGCTTCAGTCTATGCCTACACCTTC. The encoded protein is CSATEASVYAYTF.

This clonotype was found many times. This chain joins TRBV6-6 and TRBJ2-1, with 9 bases matching TRBD1. V lost 6 bases, J lost 0 bases, and 12 bases stayed unmatched. In germline, CDR1 is MNHNY, CDR2 SVGAGI (reference sequence). This CDR3 is built from 18 residues. The CDR3 DNA reads as TGTGCCAGCAGGCCCGGAACGGGACAGGGTAACTCCTACAATGAGCAGTTCTTC. It translates to CASRPGTGQGNSYNEQFF.

This clonotype was seen ten or more times. V and J are TRBV6-6 and TRBJ2-7; 8 bases agree with TRBD1. Germline V lookup: CDR1 MNHNY, CDR2 SVGAGI (reference sequence). V lost 6 bases and J lost 4; bases outside the gene matches: 11. The CDR3 is 15 amino acids. In nucleotides, the CDR3 is TGTGCCAGCAGCGACACCGGACAGGGATCTTACGAGCAGTACTTC. It codes for CASSDTGQGSYEQYF.

About this clonotype: Given a much more abundant clone one base away, this may be a read error. The V call is TRBV19, the J call TRBJ2-7; TRBD2 matches 9 bases. From germline, CDR1 is LNHDA and CDR2 SQIVND (reference sequence). V was pared by 6 bases and J by 7 bases, with 13 bases of the junction left unmatched. This CDR3 is 15 amino acids long. DNA of the CDR3: TGTGCCAGTAGGAATAGCGGGAGTTCCTACAATGAGCAGTACTTC. Its translation: CASRNSGSSYNEQYF.

Comment on this clonotype: Just one base apart from a much larger clone, this may be a read error. Lacking the conserved final phenylalanine or tryptophan, this CDR3 likely reflects a read error. The chain combines TRBV14 with TRBJ1-2; 8 bases match TRBD1. V lost 5 bases and J lost 9; bases outside the gene matches: 8. Germline V gives CDR1 SGHDN, CDR2 FVKESK. There are 13 residues in the CDR3. The CDR3 reads CASSTTGDRSYTS. In DNA form, the CDR3 reads TGTGCCAGCAGCACGACAGGGGATAGGAGCTACACCTCC.

The table lists this clonotype with many counts. The rearrangement joins TRBV10-3 to TRBJ1-6, with a weak D call TRBD1 (5 bases). Germline CDR1 and CDR2: ENHRY and SYGVKD. CDR3 length equals 15 residues. V was trimmed by 0 bases and J by 10 bases, leaving 13 bases between them. CDR3 DNA sequence: TGTGCCATCAGTGAGTCAGGGGTGATAGAATCACCCCTCCACTTT. Translating it yields CAISESGVIESPLHF.

This clonotype was found many times. This may be a read error: a much more frequent sequence differs by one nucleotide. The chain is built from TRBV7-9 and TRBJ2-5; 7 positions agree with TRBD2. From germline, CDR1 is SEHNR and CDR2 FQNEAQ (reference sequence). The CDR3 totals 15 residues. The CDR3 loop is CASSLGIRGGETQHF. CDR3 in DNA: TGTGCCAGCAGCTTAGGGATTAGGGGAGGGGAGACCCAGCACTTC.

This clonotype was seen a few times. A much larger clone sits a single nucleotide away, making a read error possible. The chain employs TRBV5-6 and TRBJ1-3, with D possibly TRBD1 on 5 matching bases. The CDR3 runs to 14 residues. The V and J ends lost 5 bases and 4 bases respectively, with 13 bases between them. In germline, CDR1 is SGHDT, CDR2 YYEEEE. The CDR3 nucleotides are TGTGCCAGCAGGTTGAGAGGGACCGGAAACACCATATATTTT. Translating it yields CASRLRGTGNTIYF.

A word on this clonotype: Possible read error: a much larger clone is one base away. The chain is built from TRBV9 and TRBJ2-1; possibly TRBD2 for D (6 bases). The DNA end is more similar to TRBJ2-7, so the J call may be wrong. The germline gives CDR1 SGDLS, CDR2 YYNGEE. This CDR3 spans 15 amino acids. CDR3 sequence: CASSQAGKGSYEQYF. CDR3 in DNA: TGTGCCAGCAGCCAAGCGGGCAAGGGCTCCTACGAGCAGTACTTC.

As regards this clonotype: Possible read error: a much larger clone is one base away. The chain links TRBV30 to TRBJ2-7; TRBD2 agrees at 13 bases. Germline assignment: CDR1 GTSNPN and CDR2 SVGIG (reference sequence). CDR3 length equals 18 residues. V gave up 0 bases and J gave up 2 bases; unmatched junction bases: 10. The CDR3 here is CAWSVQSTSGGFTYEQYF. The CDR3, as DNA: TGTGCCTGGAGTGTACAATCGACTAGCGGGGGGTTCACCTACGAGCAGTACTTC.

At least ten counts were recorded for this clonotype. This chain links TRBV18 with TRBJ2-5; 7 positions agree with TRBD2. The germline CDR1 and CDR2 sequences are KGHSH and LQKENI. With 10 bases clipped from V and 4 bases from J, the junction kept 9 bases outside the gene matches. This CDR3 is 13 amino acids long. The CDR3 sequence: CATLRGERETQYF. In nucleotides, the CDR3 is TGTGCCACCCTCCGGGGGGAGAGAGAGACCCAGTACTTC.

The table lists this clonotype with a few counts. A much larger clone lies a single base off, so this may be a read error. The chain uses TRBV11-2 and TRBJ1-2, with TRBD1 matching over 7 bases. CDR1 and CDR2 (germline): SGHAT, FQNNGV. CDR3 length: 13 amino acids. V lost 5 bases, J lost 8 bases, and 8 bases stayed unmatched. The DNA for the CDR3 is TGTGCCAGCAGCCCCTGGGACAGAGCGGGCTACACCTTC. Translated: CASSPWDRAGYTF.

This clonotype occurred many times. The genes are TRBV6-6 and TRBJ1-2; the match to TRBD1 covers 10 bases. Germline assignment: CDR1 MNHNY and CDR2 SVGAGI (reference sequence). The CDR3 contains 14 residues. V gave up 6 bases and J gave up 6 bases; unmatched junction bases: 7. The CDR3 DNA reads as TGTGCCAGCAGCACCCGACAGGGGGCTGATGGCTACACCTTC. This gives the protein CASSTRQGADGYTF.

This clonotype was detected ten times or more. The gene calls are TRBV20-1 and TRBJ2-7; weak D call: TRBD1 (6 bases). The V end lost 0 bases, the J end lost 5 bases, and 17 bases lay between the germline ends. Germline CDR1 DFQATT, CDR2 SNEGSKA (reference sequence). The CDR3 spans 15 residues. The CDR3 reads CSARDPEGELDEQYF. The CDR3 coding sequence is TGCAGTGCTAGAGACCCTGAGGGGGAGTTGGACGAGCAGTACTTC.

About this clonotype: This may be a read error: a much more frequent sequence differs by one nucleotide. Without the conserved terminal phenylalanine or tryptophan, this CDR3 likely stems from a read error. The gene calls are TRBV3-1 and TRBJ1-2, with 8 bases lining up with TRBD1. The CDR3 covers 15 residues. The germline V gene encodes CDR1 LGHDT and CDR2 YNNKEL (reference sequence). V dropped 1 base and J dropped 5; count of bases not matched to a gene: 6. The CDR3 reads CASSQVSGGGYGYTL. CDR3 nucleotide sequence: TGTGCCAGCAGCCAAGTATCAGGGGGCGGGTATGGCTACACCCTC.

This clonotype was recorded once. The chain couples TRBV2 to TRBJ2-7; 11 positions agree with TRBD2. Germline V gene sequence: CDR1 SNHLY, CDR2 FYNNEI. With V trimmed by 2 bases and J by 3 bases, 12 bases remained unmatched. This CDR3 region has 18 residues. The CDR3: CASSERKASGRTYYEQYF. DNA for the CDR3: TGTGCCAGCAGTGAAAGGAAGGCTAGCGGGAGGACGTACTACGAGCAGTACTTC.

The CDR3: CASLQTPSPEAFF. CDR3 nucleotides: TGTGCCAGCCTGCAGACCCCGAGTCCTGAAGCTTTCTTT. The chain couples TRBV19 to TRBJ1-1; D ambiguous. Germline-derived CDR1 and CDR2 are LNHDA and SQIVND (reference sequence). CDR3 length: 13 amino acids. V gave up 9 bases and J gave up 6 bases, with 17 bases separating them.

In its sample, this clonotype ranks as medium-sized (0.01 to 0.1%). The V call is TRBV2, the J call TRBJ1-2; 10 positions match TRBD1. The J segment lost 5 bases and the V segment lost 6 bases, leaving 6 bases of the junction unmatched. The germline V gene has CDR1 SNHLY and CDR2 FYNNEI. The CDR3 spans 14 residues. CDR3: CASSPTGGVYGYTF. CDR3 coding DNA: TGTGCCAGCAGCCCGACAGGGGGCGTGTATGGCTACACCTTC.

This clonotype was detected many times. The V and J genes are TRBV20-1 and TRBJ2-1, with 7 bases lining up with TRBD1. Trimming removed 0 bases from V and 14 bases from J; junction bases left unmatched: 7. The CDR3 has 12 residues. CDR1 is DFQATT, CDR2 SNEGSKA, per germline (reference sequence). CDR3 bases: TGCAGTGCTAGAGATGGGAGACAGGGAGAGTTCTTC. It specifies CSARDGRQGEFF.

Of note for this clonotype: A much larger clone sits a single nucleotide away, making a read error possible. The conserved closing phenylalanine or tryptophan is absent in this CDR3, likely reflecting a read error. The CDR3: CASSQASGSFYEQYL. In DNA, the CDR3 is TGTGCCAGCAGCCAAGCGAGCGGGAGCTTCTACGAGCAGTACCTC. The chain combines TRBV3-1 with TRBJ2-7, with 8 bases identical to TRBD2. Germline CDR1 LGHDT, CDR2 YNNKEL (reference sequence). Unmatched junction bases numbered 5, after V lost 1 base and J lost 3 bases. CDR3 length: 15 amino acids.

The table lists this clonotype with many counts. The CDR3 nucleotides read TGCGCCAGCAGCTTGGTGGTGGCTCTGGTTTCCCAAGAGACCCAGTACTTC. It yields the protein CASSLVVALVSQETQYF. This chain joins TRBV5-1 and TRBJ2-5; D remains ambiguous. The ends were cut back, 0 bases at V and 1 base at J, with 16 bases in the middle. This CDR3 spans 17 amino acids. CDR1 and CDR2 (germline): SGHRS, YFSETQ.